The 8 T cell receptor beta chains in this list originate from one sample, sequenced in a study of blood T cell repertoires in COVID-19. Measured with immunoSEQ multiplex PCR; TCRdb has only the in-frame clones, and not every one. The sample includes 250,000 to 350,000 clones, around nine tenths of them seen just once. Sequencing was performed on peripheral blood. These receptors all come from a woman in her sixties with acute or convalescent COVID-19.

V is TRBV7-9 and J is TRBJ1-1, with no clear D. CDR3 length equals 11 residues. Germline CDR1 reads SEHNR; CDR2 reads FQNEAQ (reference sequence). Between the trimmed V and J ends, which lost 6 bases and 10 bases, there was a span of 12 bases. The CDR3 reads CASRGTEGAFF. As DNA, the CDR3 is TGTGCCAGCAGGGGTACAGAAGGAGCTTTCTTT.

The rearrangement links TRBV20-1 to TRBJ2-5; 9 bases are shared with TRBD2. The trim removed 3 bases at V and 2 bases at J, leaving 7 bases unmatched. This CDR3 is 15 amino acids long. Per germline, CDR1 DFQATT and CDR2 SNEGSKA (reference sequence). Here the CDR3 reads CSASGLAGIQETQYF. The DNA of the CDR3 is TGCAGTGCTAGTGGGCTAGCGGGGATACAAGAGACCCAGTACTTC.

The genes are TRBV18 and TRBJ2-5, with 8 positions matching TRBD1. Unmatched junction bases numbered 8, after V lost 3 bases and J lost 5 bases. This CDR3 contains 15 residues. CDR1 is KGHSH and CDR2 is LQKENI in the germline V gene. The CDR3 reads CASSPLTGVRETQYF. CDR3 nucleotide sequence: TGTGCCAGCTCACCTTTGACAGGGGTCCGCGAGACCCAGTACTTC.

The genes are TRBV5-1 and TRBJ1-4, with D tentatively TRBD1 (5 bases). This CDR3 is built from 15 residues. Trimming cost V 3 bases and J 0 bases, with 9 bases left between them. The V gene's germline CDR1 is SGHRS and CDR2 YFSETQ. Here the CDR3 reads CASSSPRATNEKLFF. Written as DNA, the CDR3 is TGCGCCAGCAGCTCCCCCAGGGCAACTAATGAAAAACTGTTTTTT.

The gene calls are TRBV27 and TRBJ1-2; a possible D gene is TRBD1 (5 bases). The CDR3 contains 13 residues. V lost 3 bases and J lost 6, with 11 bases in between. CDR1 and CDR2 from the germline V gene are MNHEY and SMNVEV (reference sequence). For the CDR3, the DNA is TGTGCCAGCAGTTTTAGGGCAGGGAATGGCTACACCTTC. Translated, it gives CASSFRAGNGYTF.

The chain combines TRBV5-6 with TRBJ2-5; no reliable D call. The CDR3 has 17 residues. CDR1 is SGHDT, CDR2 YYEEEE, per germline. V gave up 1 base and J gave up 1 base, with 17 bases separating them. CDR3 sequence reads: CASSLPTWPRPQETQYF. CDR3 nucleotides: TGTGCCAGCAGCTTGCCGACATGGCCCCGGCCCCAAGAGACCCAGTACTTC.

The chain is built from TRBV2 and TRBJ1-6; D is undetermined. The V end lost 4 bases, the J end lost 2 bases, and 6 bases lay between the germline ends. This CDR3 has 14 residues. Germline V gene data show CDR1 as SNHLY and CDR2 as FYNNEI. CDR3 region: CASSARTYNSPLHF. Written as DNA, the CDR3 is TGTGCCAGCAGTGCGCGCACCTATAATTCACCCCTCCACTTT. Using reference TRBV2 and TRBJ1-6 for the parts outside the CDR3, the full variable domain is EPEVTQTPSHQVTQMGQEVILRCVPISNHLYFYWYRQILGQKVEFLVSFYNNEISEKSEIFDDQFSVERPDGSNFTLKIRSTKLEDSAMYFCASSARTYNSPLHFGNGTRLTVT.

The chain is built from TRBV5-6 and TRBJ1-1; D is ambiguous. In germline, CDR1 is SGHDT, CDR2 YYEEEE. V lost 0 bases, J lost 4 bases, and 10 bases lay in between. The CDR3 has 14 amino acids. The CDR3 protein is CASSLAGGVTEAFF. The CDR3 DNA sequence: TGTGCCAGCAGCTTGGCCGGTGGTGTCACTGAAGCTTTCTTT.